The 5 T cell receptor beta chains below come from one sample, sequenced in a study of beta chain features in type 1 diabetes (dated by TCRdb to 2016 to 2019). Points the paper makes about the study in general: In all four CD4+ subsets, TCRB CDR3 length was moderately but significantly shorter in type 1 diabetes patients.

Library generation was performed with the immunoSEQ multiplex PCR assay. The entire amount of isolated RNA was reverse transcribed using the High Capacity cDNA Reverse Transcription Kit, so the sequenced TCRB transcripts were expressed ones. TCRdb retrieved this table from immuneACCESS and kept in-frame rearrangements only. Not all clones are present; in checked studies, unresolved V genes account for under half, and no reason is known for the remainder. The sample records 250,000 to 300,000 clones, 13% to 15% of which are singletons. The ten top clones hold 0.017% of the sample. What these receptors recognize is not known. Sequenced material: naive CD4+ T cells from blood. The sample's cell subset or site, from its label and the paper: true naive CD4+ T cells. The origin of the receptors is a man aged 30-40 years with type 1 diabetes.

The chain links TRBV4-3 to TRBJ1-2, with D possibly TRBD1 on 5 matching bases. The CDR3 covers 15 residues. The germline V and J ends were trimmed by 0 bases and 4 bases, with 12 bases remaining between them. Germline CDR1 is LGHNA and CDR2 is YSLEER. The CDR3 loop is CASSQDASGGYGYTF. The CDR3 bases are TGCGCCAGCAGCCAAGATGCTAGCGGGGGCTATGGCTACACCTTC.

The chain employs TRBV5-1 and TRBJ1-1; 8 positions match TRBD1. V lost 0 bases and J lost 10; bases outside the gene matches: 8. The CDR3 has 14 residues. Germline CDR1 SGHRS, CDR2 YFSETQ. CDR3 in amino acids: CASSLAGQGAGAFF. In DNA form, the CDR3 reads TGCGCCAGCAGCTTGGCAGGGCAGGGGGCGGGAGCTTTCTTT.

This chain uses TRBV7-2 with TRBJ2-7, with 9 bases that match TRBD2. This CDR3 contains 15 residues. Looked up from germline, CDR1 is SGHTA and CDR2 is FQGNSA. The V gene end was trimmed by 4 bases and the J gene end by 0 bases; junction bases not matched to a gene: 4. The CDR3 loop is CASSSSLAGSYEQYF. The CDR3 DNA sequence: TGTGCCAGCAGCTCCTCACTAGCGGGCTCCTACGAGCAGTACTTC.

This clone has a handful of counts. The V and J genes are TRBV30 and TRBJ1-5, with D unresolved. The germline V gene encodes CDR1 GTSNPN and CDR2 SVGIG (reference sequence). This CDR3 is built from 13 residues. The V end was cut by 1 base, the J end by 0 bases, with 4 bases between. This chain's CDR3 is CAWSAYSNQPQHF. For the CDR3, the DNA is TGTGCCTGGAGTGCTTATAGCAATCAGCCCCAGCATTTT.

The chain has TRBV5-1 and TRBJ2-2; possible D gene TRBD1, 5 bases. Trimming pared 2 bases from V and 2 bases from J, leaving 7 bases between. Germline V gene sequence: CDR1 SGHRS, CDR2 YFSETQ. The CDR3 length is 14 residues. In DNA form, the CDR3 reads TGCGCCAGCAGCTTAGGGGTAAACACCGGGGAGCTGTTTTTT. Translated, it gives CASSLGVNTGELFF.